Following are 5 T cell receptor beta chains from one sample sequenced in a study of T cell responses to AZD1222 COVID-19 vaccine. Here immunoSEQ multiplex PCR was the method, and the copy in TCRdb shows in-frame clones only, minus some. The sample includes over 150,000 clones, 70% to 90% of them seen just once. This sample comprised peripheral blood, obtained 28 days after the second AZD1222 dose. The source is an adult who received the AZD1222 COVID-19 vaccine.

The chain carries TRBV5-1 and TRBJ1-5; D is ambiguous. This CDR3 has 14 amino acids. Germline loops: CDR1 SGHRS, CDR2 YFSETQ. V was clipped by 0 bases and J by 0 bases, with 4 bases between them. The CDR3, as DNA: TGCGCCAGCAGCTTGGATAATAGCAATCAGCCCCAGCATTTT. Protein: CASSLDNSNQPQHF.

V and J are TRBV5-1 and TRBJ2-5, with TRBD2 matching over 7 bases. V lost 2 bases to trimming and J lost 5 bases; unmatched junction nucleotides: 6. Per germline, CDR1 SGHRS and CDR2 YFSETQ. The CDR3 runs 14 residues. The CDR3 reads CASSFRDGRETQYF. Written as DNA, the CDR3 is TGCGCCAGCAGCTTCCGGGACGGGAGGGAGACCCAGTACTTC.

This clone was found a few times. The chain uses TRBV19 and TRBJ1-5; 8 nucleotides align to TRBD1. The V and J ends lost 5 bases and 6 bases, in that order; junction bases with no gene match: 12. Germline V lookup: CDR1 LNHDA, CDR2 SQIVND (reference sequence). The CDR3 covers 16 residues. CDR3 in amino acids: CASSLGDRTLGQPQHF. The CDR3 nucleotides read TGTGCCAGTAGTCTAGGGGACAGGACCCTCGGTCAGCCCCAGCATTTT.

Written as DNA, the CDR3 is TGTGCCAGCACGCGTTCCAATAGCGGGAGTTACAATGAGCAGTTCTTC. It specifies CASTRSNSGSYNEQFF. J is TRBJ2-1 and V is TRBV5-6; 9 nucleotides align to TRBD2. The J segment lost 4 bases and the V segment lost 6 bases, leaving 11 bases of the junction unmatched. CDR3 length: 16 amino acids. Germline V gene sequence: CDR1 SGHDT, CDR2 YYEEEE.

V gene TRBV7-9 combines with J gene TRBJ1-2; D call uncertain. CDR3 size: 14 residues. Germline V gene sequence: CDR1 SEHNR, CDR2 FQNEAQ (reference sequence). Deletions cut 7 bases from V and 6 bases from J, with 18 bases between. The CDR3 DNA is TGTGCCAGCACCCTAGCGGAGGGCCCCAATGGCTACACCTTC. Translated: CASTLAEGPNGYTF.